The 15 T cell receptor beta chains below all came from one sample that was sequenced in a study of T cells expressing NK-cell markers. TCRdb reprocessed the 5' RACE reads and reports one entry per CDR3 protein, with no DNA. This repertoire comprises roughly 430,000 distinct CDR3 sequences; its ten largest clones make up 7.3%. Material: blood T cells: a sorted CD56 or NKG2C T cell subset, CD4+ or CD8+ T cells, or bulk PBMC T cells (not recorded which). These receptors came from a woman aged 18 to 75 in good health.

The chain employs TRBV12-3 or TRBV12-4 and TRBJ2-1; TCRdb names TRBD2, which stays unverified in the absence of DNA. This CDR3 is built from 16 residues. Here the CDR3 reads CASSPQEAGLYNEQFF.

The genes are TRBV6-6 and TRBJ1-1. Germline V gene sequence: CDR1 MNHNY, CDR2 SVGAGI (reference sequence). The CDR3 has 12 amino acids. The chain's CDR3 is CASREKGTEAFF.

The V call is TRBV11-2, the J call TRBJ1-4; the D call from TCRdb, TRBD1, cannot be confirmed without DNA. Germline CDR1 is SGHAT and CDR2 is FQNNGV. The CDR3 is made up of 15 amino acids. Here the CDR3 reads CASSPRNGGNEKLFF.

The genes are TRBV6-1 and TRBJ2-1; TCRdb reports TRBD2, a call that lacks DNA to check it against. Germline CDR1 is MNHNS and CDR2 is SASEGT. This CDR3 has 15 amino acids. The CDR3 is CASSLLAGDTDEQFF.

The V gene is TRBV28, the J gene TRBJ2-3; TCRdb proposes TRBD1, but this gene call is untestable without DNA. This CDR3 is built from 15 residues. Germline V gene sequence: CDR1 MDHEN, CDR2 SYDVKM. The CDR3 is CASSFRGLGTDTQYF.

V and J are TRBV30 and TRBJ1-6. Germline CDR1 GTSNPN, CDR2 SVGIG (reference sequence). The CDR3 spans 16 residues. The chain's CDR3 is CAWSVRGPMGNSPLHF.

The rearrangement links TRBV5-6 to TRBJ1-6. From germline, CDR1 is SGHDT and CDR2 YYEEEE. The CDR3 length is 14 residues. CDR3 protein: CASSLWVHNSPLHF.

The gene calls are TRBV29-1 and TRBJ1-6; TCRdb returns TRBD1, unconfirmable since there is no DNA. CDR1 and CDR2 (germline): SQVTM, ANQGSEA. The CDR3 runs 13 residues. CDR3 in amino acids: CSVEGDGDSPLHF.

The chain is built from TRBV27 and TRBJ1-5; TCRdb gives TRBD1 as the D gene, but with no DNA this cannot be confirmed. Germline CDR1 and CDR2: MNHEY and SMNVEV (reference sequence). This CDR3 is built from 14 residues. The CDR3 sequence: CASSLVRGRQPQHF.

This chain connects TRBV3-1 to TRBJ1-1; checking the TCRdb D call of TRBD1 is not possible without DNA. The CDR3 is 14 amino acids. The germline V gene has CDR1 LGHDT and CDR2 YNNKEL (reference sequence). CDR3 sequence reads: CASSPEGARTEAFF.

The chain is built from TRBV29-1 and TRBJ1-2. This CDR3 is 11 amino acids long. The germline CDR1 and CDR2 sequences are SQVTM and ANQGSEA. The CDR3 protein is CSVEDAYGYTF.

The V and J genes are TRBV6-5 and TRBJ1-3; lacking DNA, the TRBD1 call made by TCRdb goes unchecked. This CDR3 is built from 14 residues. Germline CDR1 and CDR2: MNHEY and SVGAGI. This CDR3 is CASSFSPWGNTIYF.

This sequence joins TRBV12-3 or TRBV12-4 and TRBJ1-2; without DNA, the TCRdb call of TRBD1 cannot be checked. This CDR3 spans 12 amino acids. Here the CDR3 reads CASSDRPNGYTF.

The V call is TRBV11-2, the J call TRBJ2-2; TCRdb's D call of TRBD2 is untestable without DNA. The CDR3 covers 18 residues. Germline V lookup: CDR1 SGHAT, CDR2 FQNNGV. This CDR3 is CASSPRLAGDANTGELFF. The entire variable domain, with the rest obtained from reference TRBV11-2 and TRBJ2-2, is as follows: EAGVAQSPRYKIIEKRQSVAFWCNPISGHATLYWYQQILGQGPKLLIQFQNNGVVDDSQLPKDRFSAERLKGVDSTLKIQPAKLEDSAVYLCASSPRLAGDANTGELFFGEGSRLTVL.

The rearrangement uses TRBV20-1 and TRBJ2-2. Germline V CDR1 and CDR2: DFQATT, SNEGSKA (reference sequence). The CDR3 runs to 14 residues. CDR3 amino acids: CSASLPENTGELFF.